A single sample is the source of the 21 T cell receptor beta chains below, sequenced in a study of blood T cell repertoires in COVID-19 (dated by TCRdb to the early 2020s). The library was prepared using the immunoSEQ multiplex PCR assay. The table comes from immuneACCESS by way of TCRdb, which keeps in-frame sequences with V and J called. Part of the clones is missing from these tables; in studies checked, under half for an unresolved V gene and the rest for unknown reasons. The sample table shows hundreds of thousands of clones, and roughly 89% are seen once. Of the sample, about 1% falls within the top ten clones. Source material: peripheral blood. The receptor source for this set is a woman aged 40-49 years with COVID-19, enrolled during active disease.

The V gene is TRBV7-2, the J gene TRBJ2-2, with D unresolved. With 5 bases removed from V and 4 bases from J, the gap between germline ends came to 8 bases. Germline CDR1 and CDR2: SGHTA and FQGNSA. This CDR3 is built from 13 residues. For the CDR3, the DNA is TGTGCCAGCAGCCCCATTTCCACCGGGGAGCTGTTTTTT. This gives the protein CASSPISTGELFF.

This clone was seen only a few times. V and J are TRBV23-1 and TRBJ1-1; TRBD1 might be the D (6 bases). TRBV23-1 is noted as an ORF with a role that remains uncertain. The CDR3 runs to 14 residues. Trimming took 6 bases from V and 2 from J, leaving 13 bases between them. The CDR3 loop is CASRPRDNNTEAFF. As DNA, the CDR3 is TGCGCCAGCAGACCTCGGGACAACAACACTGAAGCTTTCTTT.

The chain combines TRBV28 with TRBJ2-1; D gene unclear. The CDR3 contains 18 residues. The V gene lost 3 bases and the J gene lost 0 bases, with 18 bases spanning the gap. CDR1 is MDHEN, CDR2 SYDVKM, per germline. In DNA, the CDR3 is TGTGCCAGCAGTTTCCTCATCTCTCCTCGGAGCTCCTACAATGAGCAGTTCTTC. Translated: CASSFLISPRSSYNEQFF.

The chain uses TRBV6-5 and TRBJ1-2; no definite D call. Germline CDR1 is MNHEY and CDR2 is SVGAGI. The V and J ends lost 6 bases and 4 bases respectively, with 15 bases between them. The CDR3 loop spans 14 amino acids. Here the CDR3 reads CASRVDPGSYGYTF. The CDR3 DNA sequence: TGTGCCAGCAGGGTGGACCCGGGATCCTATGGCTACACCTTC.

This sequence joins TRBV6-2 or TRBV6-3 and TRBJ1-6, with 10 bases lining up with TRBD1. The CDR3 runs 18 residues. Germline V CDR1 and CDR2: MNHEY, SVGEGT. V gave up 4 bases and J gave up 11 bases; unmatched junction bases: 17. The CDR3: CASSSPDRGIGRPAPLHF. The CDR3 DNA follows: TGTGCCAGCAGTTCCCCGGACAGGGGGATCGGTCGACCGGCACCCCTCCACTTT.

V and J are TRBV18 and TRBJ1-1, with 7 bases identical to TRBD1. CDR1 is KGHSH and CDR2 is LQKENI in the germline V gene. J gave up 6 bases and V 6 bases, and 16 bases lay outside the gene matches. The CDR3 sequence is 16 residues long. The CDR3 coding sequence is TGTGCCAGCTCGCTTTTCGGGTCACAGGGGATGGCTGAAGCTTTCTTT. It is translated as CASSLFGSQGMAEAFF. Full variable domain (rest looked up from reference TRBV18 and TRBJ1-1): NAGVMQNPRHLVRRRGQEARLRCSPMKGHSHVYWYRQLPEEGLKFMVYLQKENIIDESGMPKERFSAEFPKEGPSILRIQQVVRGDSAAYFCASSLFGSQGMAEAFFGQGTRLTVV.

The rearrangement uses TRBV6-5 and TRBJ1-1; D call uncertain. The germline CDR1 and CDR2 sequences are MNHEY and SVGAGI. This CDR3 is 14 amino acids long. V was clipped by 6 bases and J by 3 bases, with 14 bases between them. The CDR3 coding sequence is TGTGCCAGCAGCGCATCCTCTCTAGACACTGAAGCTTTCTTT. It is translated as CASSASSLDTEAFF.

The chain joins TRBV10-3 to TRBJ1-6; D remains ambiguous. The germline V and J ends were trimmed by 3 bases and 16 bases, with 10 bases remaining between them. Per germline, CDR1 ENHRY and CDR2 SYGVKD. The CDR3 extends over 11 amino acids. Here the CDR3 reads CAISERENLHF. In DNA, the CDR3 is TGTGCCATCAGTGAACGGGAGAATCTCCACTTT.

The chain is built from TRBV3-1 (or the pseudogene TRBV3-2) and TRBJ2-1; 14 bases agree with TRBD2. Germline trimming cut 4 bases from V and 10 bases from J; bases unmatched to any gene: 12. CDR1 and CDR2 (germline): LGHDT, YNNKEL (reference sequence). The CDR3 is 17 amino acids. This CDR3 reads CASSLPGTSGGWGEQFF. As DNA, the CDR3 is TGTGCCAGCAGCCTTCCCGGGACTAGCGGGGGCTGGGGAGAGCAGTTCTTC.

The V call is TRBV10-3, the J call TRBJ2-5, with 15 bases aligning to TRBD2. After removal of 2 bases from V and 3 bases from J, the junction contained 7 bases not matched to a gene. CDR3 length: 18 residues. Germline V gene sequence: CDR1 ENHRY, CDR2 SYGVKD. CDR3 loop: CAISEAPGLAGGKETQYF. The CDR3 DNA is TGTGCCATCAGTGAGGCCCCGGGACTAGCGGGGGGTAAAGAGACCCAGTACTTC.

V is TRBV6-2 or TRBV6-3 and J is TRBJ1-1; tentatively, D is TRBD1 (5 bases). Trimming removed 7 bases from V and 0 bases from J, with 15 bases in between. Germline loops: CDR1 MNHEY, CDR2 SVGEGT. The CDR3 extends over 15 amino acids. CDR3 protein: CASTPRQSMNTEAFF. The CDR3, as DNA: TGTGCCAGCACCCCTCGACAGTCCATGAACACTGAAGCTTTCTTT.

CDR3 region: CASRSDRGRTDTQYF. CDR3 in DNA: TGTGCCAGTAGATCGGACAGGGGGCGAACAGATACGCAGTATTTT. This chain joins TRBV19 and TRBJ2-3, with 11 bases matching TRBD1. The CDR3 contains 15 residues. Germline values: CDR1 LNHDA, CDR2 SQIVND (reference sequence). Trimming removed 6 bases from V and 3 bases from J; junction bases left unmatched: 5.

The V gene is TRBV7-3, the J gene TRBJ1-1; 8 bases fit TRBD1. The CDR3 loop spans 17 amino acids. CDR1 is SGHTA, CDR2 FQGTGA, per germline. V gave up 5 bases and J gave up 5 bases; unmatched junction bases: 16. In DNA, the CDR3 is TGTGCCAGCAGCCCACGAGCGACAGGGGCCCTTAGAACTGAAGCTTTCTTT. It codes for CASSPRATGALRTEAFF.

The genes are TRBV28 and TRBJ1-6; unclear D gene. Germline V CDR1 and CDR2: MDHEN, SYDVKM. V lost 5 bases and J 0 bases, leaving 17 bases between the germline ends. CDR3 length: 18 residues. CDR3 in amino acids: CASSGALRGSSYNSPLHF. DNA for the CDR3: TGTGCCAGCAGTGGAGCACTACGGGGTAGCTCCTATAATTCACCCCTCCACTTT.

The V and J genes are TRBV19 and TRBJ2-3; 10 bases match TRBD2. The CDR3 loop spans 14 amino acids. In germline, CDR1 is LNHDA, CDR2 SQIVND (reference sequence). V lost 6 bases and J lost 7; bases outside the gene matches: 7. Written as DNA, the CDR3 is TGTGCCAGTAGGGAGCGGGGGGGCCTAAATACGCAGTATTTT. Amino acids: CASRERGGLNTQYF.

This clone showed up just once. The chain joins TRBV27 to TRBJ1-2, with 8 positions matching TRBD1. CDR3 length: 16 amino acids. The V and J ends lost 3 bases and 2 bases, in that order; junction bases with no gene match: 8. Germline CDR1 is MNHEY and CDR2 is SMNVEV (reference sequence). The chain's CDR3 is CASSFLAGQVNYGYTF. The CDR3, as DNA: TGTGCCAGCAGTTTTCTCGCGGGACAGGTCAACTATGGCTACACCTTC.

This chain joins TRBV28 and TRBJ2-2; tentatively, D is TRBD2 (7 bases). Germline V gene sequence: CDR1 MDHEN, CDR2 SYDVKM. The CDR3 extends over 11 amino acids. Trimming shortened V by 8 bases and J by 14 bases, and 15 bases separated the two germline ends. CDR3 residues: CASLGGRSLFF. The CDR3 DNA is TGTGCCAGCCTCGGGGGGCGTTCACTGTTTTTT.

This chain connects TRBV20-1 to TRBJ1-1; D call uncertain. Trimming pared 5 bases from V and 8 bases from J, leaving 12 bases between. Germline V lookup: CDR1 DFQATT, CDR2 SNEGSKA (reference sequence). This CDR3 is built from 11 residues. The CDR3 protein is CSARSHPEAFF. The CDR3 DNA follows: TGCAGTGCTCGGTCCCACCCAGAAGCTTTCTTT.

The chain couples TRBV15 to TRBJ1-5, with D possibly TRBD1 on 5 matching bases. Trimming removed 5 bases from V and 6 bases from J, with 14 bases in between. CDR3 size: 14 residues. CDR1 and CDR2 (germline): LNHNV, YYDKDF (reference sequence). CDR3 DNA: TGTGCCACCAGCGGAACCAGGGTAAGTCAGCCCCAGCATTTT. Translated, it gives CATSGTRVSQPQHF.

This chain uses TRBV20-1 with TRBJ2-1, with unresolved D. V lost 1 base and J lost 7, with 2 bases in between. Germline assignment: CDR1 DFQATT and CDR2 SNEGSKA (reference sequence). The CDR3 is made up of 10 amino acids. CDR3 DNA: TGCAGTGCTAGAGTAAATGAGCAGTTCTTC. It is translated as CSARVNEQFF.

CDR3 DNA sequence: TGTGCCAGCAGTTACTCACGGGACAGGCACTACGAGCAGTACTTC. It codes for CASSYSRDRHYEQYF. The gene calls are TRBV6-5 and TRBJ2-7; 8 bases match TRBD1. The CDR3 is 15 residues long. The V segment lost 0 bases and the J segment 3 bases; nucleotides outside the gene matches: 4. Looked up from germline, CDR1 is MNHEY and CDR2 is SVGAGI.